The rows below give T cell receptor beta chains drawn from one sample of a study of T cells in pancreatic ductal adenocarcinoma. The table came from immunoSEQ multiplex PCR; TCRdb's copy has only in-frame clones and leaves some out. The repertoire holds around 31,000 clones, 90% to 95% seen once, with roughly 2.2% in the top ten. The sequenced sample was PBMCs. These receptors all come from a human donor with pancreatic ductal adenocarcinoma. The CDR3 runs from the conserved cysteine through the conserved F or W. Fields, in order: J gene, V gene, D gene, clone size, CDR3 protein, CDR3 DNA. A D gene is named only where the DNA matches it firmly. For some rows the clone size is stated as once, few or many, or as a class when expanded; others skip it.

TRBJ2-7	TRBV7-9	NA	once	CASSPVPGGEQYF	TGTGCCAGCAGCCCCGTCCCCGGGGGCGAGCAGTACTTC
TRBJ2-5	TRBV7-2	TRBD2	NA	CASSPQGGRAETQYF	TGTGCCAGCAGCCCCCAGGGCGGGAGGGCCGAGACCCAGTACTTC
TRBJ1-2	TRBV28	NA	once	CASKVAGPIQNYGYTF	TGTGCCAGCAAGGTGGCAGGGCCGATCCAAAACTATGGCTACACCTTC
TRBJ1-5	TRBV18	NA	NA	CASSPLGTYNQPQHF	TGTGCCAGCTCACCACTCGGGACATACAATCAGCCCCAGCATTTT
TRBJ2-7	TRBV5-6	TRBD1	NA	CASSPGQGGQYF	TGTGCCAGCAGCCCCGGACAGGGTGGGCAGTACTTC
TRBJ2-7	TRBV4-1	NA	NA	CASSQGPQGLSYEQYF	TGCGCCAGCAGCCAGGGTCCACAGGGCTTGTCCTACGAGCAGTACTTC
TRBJ1-5	TRBV7-2	NA	NA	CASSPGGFNQPQHF	TGTGCCAGCAGCCCCGGAGGGTTCAATCAGCCCCAGCATTTT
TRBJ2-1	TRBV7-7	NA	NA	CASSFDTLSQRFF	TGTGCTAGCAGCTTCGATACACTAAGCCAAAGATTCTTC
TRBJ1-1	TRBV5-6	NA	NA	CASSLLGQNTEAFF	TGTGCCAGCAGCTTACTAGGGCAGAACACTGAAGCTTTCTTT
TRBJ1-1	TRBV2	NA	NA	CASSEVRGFTEAFF	TGTGCCAGCAGTGAGGTCAGGGGTTTCACTGAAGCTTTCTTT
TRBJ1-4	TRBV27	NA	NA	CASSLRAGGGEKLFF	TGTGCCAGCAGTTTAAGGGCGGGTGGGGGCGAAAAACTGTTTTTT
TRBJ2-1	TRBV4-2	NA	NA	CASSQGGNEQFF	TGTGCCAGCAGCCAAGGAGGCAATGAGCAGTTCTTC
TRBJ2-2	TRBV7-9	TRBD1	NA	CASSLWDRGRSNTGELFF	TGTGCCAGCAGCTTATGGGACAGGGGGCGGTCAAACACCGGGGAGCTGTTTTTT
TRBJ1-6	TRBV25-1	NA	NA	CASTQGRRSPLHF	TGTGCCAGCACCCAGGGGAGGAGATCACCCCTCCACTTT
TRBJ1-1	TRBV23-1	NA	once	CASSQYPSKAGEAFF	TGCGCCAGCAGTCAATATCCCTCAAAGGCAGGTGAAGCTTTCTTT
TRBJ2-7	TRBV4-1	TRBD2	NA	CASSQVTGTSGPHPYEQYF	TGCGCCAGCAGCCAAGTGACAGGGACTAGCGGGCCCCACCCCTACGAGCAGTACTTC
TRBJ1-5	TRBV9	NA	NA	CASSAEYSNQPQHF	TGTGCCAGCAGCGCCGAGTATAGCAATCAGCCCCAGCATTTT
TRBJ2-2	TRBV7-9	NA	NA	CASSLAGSNTGELFF	TGTGCCAGCAGCTTGGCAGGTTCGAACACCGGGGAGCTGTTTTTT
TRBJ1-1	TRBV4-1	NA	NA	CASSEGILGLLNTEAFF	TGCGCCAGCAGCGAAGGGATCCTCGGACTCCTGAACACTGAAGCTTTCTTT
TRBJ2-3	TRBV4-1	NA	NA	CASSQVGDTQYF	TGCGCCAGCAGCCAAGTAGGGGATACGCAGTATTTT
TRBJ1-4	TRBV7-9	NA	NA	CASSRGQGRKLFF	TGTGCCAGCAGCCGCGGTCAGGGTAGAAAACTGTTTTTT
TRBJ1-1	TRBV7-9	NA	NA	CASSLSKALGNTEAFF	TGTGCCAGCAGCCTAAGCAAGGCCCTAGGGAACACTGAAGCTTTCTTT
TRBJ2-3	TRBV7-9	NA	NA	CASSLWGAPTDTQYF	TGTGCCAGCAGCTTATGGGGGGCGCCGACCGATACGCAGTATTTT
TRBJ2-2	TRBV6-1	NA	once	CASSESNTGELFF	TGTGCCAGCAGTGAATCGAACACCGGGGAGCTGTTTTTT
TRBJ1-1	TRBV18	TRBD1	NA	CASSPTGQPRNTEAFF	TGTGCCAGCTCACCTACGGGACAGCCGAGGAACACTGAAGCTTTCTTT
TRBJ2-1	TRBV4-2	TRBD2	NA	CASRGGGSSYNEQFF	TGTGCCTCGCGAGGCGGGGGTAGCTCCTACAATGAGCAGTTCTTC
TRBJ1-2	TRBV7-8	TRBD1	NA	CASSFRTGVGYTF	TGTGCCAGCAGCTTTCGGACAGGGGTAGGCTACACCTTC
TRBJ1-1	TRBV28	NA	NA	CAIKEQVRNTEAFF	TGTGCCATCAAGGAACAAGTCCGGAACACTGAAGCTTTCTTT
TRBJ2-7	TRBV6-5	NA	NA	CASAPAGSVHEQYF	TGTGCCAGTGCCCCTGCCGGGAGTGTCCACGAGCAGTACTTC
TRBJ2-1	TRBV19	TRBD1	NA	CASSATGTGPNEQFF	TGTGCCAGTAGCGCTACCGGGACAGGGCCCAATGAGCAGTTCTTC
TRBJ1-3	TRBV7-2	NA	NA	CASSLGPGTGNTIYF	TGTGCCAGCAGCTTAGGTCCAGGGACTGGAAACACCATATATTTT
TRBJ2-3	TRBV6-1	NA	NA	CASSDSQGSPVTDTQYF	TGTGCCAGCAGTGATTCACAGGGATCCCCGGTGACAGATACGCAGTATTTT
TRBJ1-1	TRBV27	NA	NA	CASSLLNTGEAFF	TGTGCCAGCAGTCTCTTGAACACGGGAGAAGCTTTCTTT
TRBJ2-3	TRBV7-2	NA	NA	CASSRDLTDTQYF	TGTGCCAGCAGCCGGGACTTAACAGATACGCAGTATTTT
TRBJ2-1	TRBV19	TRBD2	once	CARPRTSGPDGYNEQFF	TGTGCCAGGCCCCGGACTAGCGGACCGGATGGCTACAATGAGCAGTTCTTC
TRBJ1-3	TRBV25-1	TRBD1	NA	CASGDRGAGNTIYF	TGTGCCAGCGGAGACAGGGGCGCAGGAAACACCATATATTTT
TRBJ2-7	TRBV7-9	TRBD1	once	CASSPQGANYEQYF	TGTGCCAGCAGCCCACAGGGGGCGAACTACGAGCAGTACTTC